A single sample is the source of the 20 T cell receptor beta chains below, sequenced in a study of cytomegalovirus exposure and HLA in healthy donors. Use of 60 Vbeta and 13 Jbeta primers characterized the PCR. Sequencing was performed with immunoSEQ multiplex PCR; in TCRdb, only in-frame clones are kept and a portion is missing. There are around 140,000 clones in the sample; 70% to 85% occur only once, and approximately 1.5% lies in the top ten. Sequencing was done on a sample of PBMCs. Receptor source: a female donor in good health and CMV-seronegative.

The rearrangement joins TRBV15 to TRBJ1-3; D is unclear. CDR1 is LNHNV, CDR2 YYDKDF, per germline (reference sequence). The CDR3 covers 16 residues. Trimming removed 1 base from V and 2 bases from J, with 12 bases in between. CDR3 DNA sequence: TGTGCCACCAGCAGAGGAACGGGAGGAGCTGGAAACACCATATATTTT. Its translation: CATSRGTGGAGNTIYF.

The V and J genes are TRBV30 and TRBJ1-5; 9 nucleotides match TRBD1. V shed 3 bases and J 7 bases; nucleotides not matched to a gene: 4. This CDR3 has 13 residues. Germline V gene sequence: CDR1 GTSNPN, CDR2 SVGIG (reference sequence). CDR3 bases: TGTGCCTGGAGCTACGACAGGGGGCAGCCCCAGCATTTT. It codes for CAWSYDRGQPQHF.

This clone was seen a single time. The chain couples TRBV5-1 to TRBJ2-5; 7 bases fit TRBD2. CDR1 and CDR2 (germline): SGHRS, YFSETQ. Trimming cost V 0 bases and J 1 base; bases outside gene matches: 3. The CDR3 length is 15 residues. In DNA, the CDR3 is TGCGCCAGCAGCTTGGCCGGGACTACCCAAGAGACCCAGTACTTC. Translating it yields CASSLAGTTQETQYF.

This chain links TRBV5-4 with TRBJ2-5; the match to TRBD1 covers 8 bases. The trim removed 3 bases at V and 5 bases at J, leaving 6 bases unmatched. This CDR3 contains 14 residues. Germline CDR1 SGHNT, CDR2 YYREEE (reference sequence). Here the CDR3 DNA reads TGTGCCAGCAGCTGGCAGGGGGCTAGGGAGACCCAGTACTTC. Its protein is CASSWQGARETQYF.

V gene TRBV7-8 combines with J gene TRBJ2-2; a weak D match, TRBD2 (6 bases). The V end was cut by 1 base, the J end by 0 bases, with 9 bases between. The CDR3 consists of 16 residues. CDR1 is SGHVS and CDR2 is FQNEAQ in the germline V gene. The CDR3 is CASSLVSGTNTGELFF. The CDR3 region has the DNA TGTGCCAGCAGCTTAGTTAGCGGAACGAACACCGGGGAGCTGTTTTTT.

The chain has TRBV6-1 and TRBJ1-2; 7 positions agree with TRBD1. This CDR3 comprises 13 residues. Unmatched junction bases numbered 6, after V lost 7 bases and J lost 4 bases. Germline loops: CDR1 MNHNS, CDR2 SASEGT. The CDR3, as DNA: TGTGCCAGCAATAGGGACAGCTTCTATGGCTACACCTTC. Its translation: CASNRDSFYGYTF.

The rearrangement joins TRBV5-4 to TRBJ2-1; 7 bases are shared with TRBD2. The CDR3 sequence is 15 residues long. Germline values: CDR1 SGHNT, CDR2 YYREEE (reference sequence). J was trimmed by 6 bases and V by 4 bases; bases with no gene match: 10. The CDR3 sequence: CASSDSSGPPNEQFF. The DNA of the CDR3 is TGTGCCAGCAGCGATTCTAGCGGTCCCCCCAATGAGCAGTTCTTC.

This clone has more than one count but fewer than ten. The J gene is TRBJ2-3, the V gene TRBV9; 8 nucleotides agree with TRBD1. The length of the CDR3 is 15 residues. V lost 2 bases, J lost 1 base, and 3 bases stayed unmatched. Germline V gives CDR1 SGDLS, CDR2 YYNGEE. The chain's CDR3 is CASSVQDRGTDTQYF. CDR3 nucleotides: TGTGCCAGCAGCGTCCAGGACAGGGGCACAGATACGCAGTATTTT.

The chain couples TRBV4-1 to TRBJ1-4; D gene ambiguous. Deletions cut 0 bases from V and 8 bases from J, with 10 bases between. Germline V lookup: CDR1 MGHRA, CDR2 YSYEKL. The CDR3 has 14 residues. This CDR3 is CASSQEQFREKLFF. CDR3 in DNA: TGCGCCAGCAGCCAAGAACAGTTCAGGGAAAAACTGTTTTTT.

This chain joins TRBV7-6 and TRBJ1-3; 8 bases are a match to TRBD1. The CDR3 is 17 amino acids. After removal of 5 bases from V and 0 bases from J, the junction contained 9 bases not matched to a gene. Germline V lookup: CDR1 SGHVS, CDR2 FNYEAQ. CDR3 protein: CASSPGQGPRSGNTIYF. DNA for the CDR3: TGTGCCAGCAGCCCCGGACAGGGTCCTCGCTCTGGAAACACCATATATTTT.

The chain recombines TRBV7-9 with TRBJ2-1; possibly TRBD2 for D (5 bases). CDR1 is SEHNR, CDR2 FQNEAQ, per germline (reference sequence). Deletions cut 4 bases from V and 9 bases from J, with 7 bases between. The CDR3 spans 11 residues. The CDR3, as DNA: TGTGCCAGCAGCTCTGGACTTGAGCAGTTCTTC. The encoded protein is CASSSGLEQFF.

The chain carries TRBV27 and TRBJ2-2; D is undetermined. V lost 0 bases and J 6 bases, leaving 8 bases between the germline ends. The CDR3 totals 14 residues. From germline, CDR1 is MNHEY and CDR2 SMNVEV (reference sequence). CDR3 sequence (DNA): TGTGCCAGCAGTTTATCGAGTTTCTCCGGGGAGCTGTTTTTT. Translation: CASSLSSFSGELFF.

The V and J genes are TRBV28 and TRBJ1-1; no firm D call. The germline V gene encodes CDR1 MDHEN and CDR2 SYDVKM. The length of the CDR3 is 15 residues. Trimming took 6 bases from V and 0 from J, leaving 14 bases between them. This CDR3 reads CASRPRPGMNTEAFF. CDR3 sequence (DNA): TGTGCCAGCAGGCCCCGGCCGGGTATGAACACTGAAGCTTTCTTT.

This chain joins TRBV28 and TRBJ1-5; possible D gene TRBD1, 5 bases. Looked up from germline, CDR1 is MDHEN and CDR2 is SYDVKM. Deletions cut 2 bases from V and 2 bases from J, with 10 bases between. The CDR3 is made up of 15 amino acids. The DNA for the CDR3 is TGTGCCAGCAGTTTAAGGGGCGCCGGCAATCAGCCCCAGCATTTT. It yields the protein CASSLRGAGNQPQHF.

This clone was observed a handful of times. The chain is built from TRBV11-2 and TRBJ2-3; 11 positions agree with TRBD2. The CDR3 extends over 18 amino acids. Trimming cost V 1 base and J 6 bases; bases outside gene matches: 12. The germline V gene encodes CDR1 SGHAT and CDR2 FQNNGV. CDR3 sequence reads: CASSLGDVSGRADDTQYF. The DNA for the CDR3 is TGTGCCAGCAGCTTAGGGGACGTTAGCGGGAGGGCCGATGATACGCAGTATTTT.

The gene calls are TRBV5-4 and TRBJ1-4; TRBD1 matches 10 bases. There are 15 residues in the CDR3. V was clipped by 4 bases and J by 1 base; unmatched bases: 1. Germline V gene lookup returns CDR1 SGHNT and CDR2 YYREEE (reference sequence). The CDR3: CASSRDRGTNEKLFF. The CDR3 DNA is TGTGCCAGCAGCAGGGACAGGGGAACTAATGAAAAACTGTTTTTT.

This clone was picked up a small number of times. Here the CDR3 DNA reads TGTGCCAGCTCACCTCTACAGGGTTTGGGGGAAAAACTGTTTTTT. It specifies CASSPLQGLGEKLFF. V usage is TRBV18 and J usage is TRBJ1-4, with a tentative D call TRBD1 (6 bases). This CDR3 region has 15 residues. The germline V gene has CDR1 KGHSH and CDR2 LQKENI. The V gene lost 3 bases and the J gene lost 8 bases, with 16 bases spanning the gap.

The chain joins TRBV28 to TRBJ2-3, with D tentatively TRBD1 (5 bases). Germline loops: CDR1 MDHEN, CDR2 SYDVKM. This CDR3 region has 15 residues. The V end lost 7 bases, the J end lost 0 bases, and 14 bases lay between the germline ends. The CDR3 here is CASTLTVASTDTQYF. The CDR3 nucleotides read TGTGCCAGCACCTTGACAGTCGCTAGCACAGATACGCAGTATTTT.

The J gene is TRBJ1-5, the V gene TRBV13; D is undetermined. Looked up from germline, CDR1 is PRHDT and CDR2 is FYEKMQ (reference sequence). The CDR3 has 12 amino acids. Between the trimmed V and J ends, which lost 3 bases and 6 bases, there was a span of 6 bases. In DNA, the CDR3 is TGTGCCAGCAGCTTTTGGGCTCAGCCCCAGCATTTT. This translates into CASSFWAQPQHF.

This chain connects TRBV5-1 to TRBJ2-5, with TRBD2 matching 11 bases. Per the germline V gene, CDR1 is SGHRS and CDR2 is YFSETQ. This CDR3 spans 14 amino acids. With 5 bases clipped from V and 8 bases from J, the junction kept 8 bases outside the gene matches. As DNA, the CDR3 is TGCGCCAGCAGTTCGGGACTAGCGGAGAGAACCCAGTACTTC. This sequence encodes CASSSGLAERTQYF.